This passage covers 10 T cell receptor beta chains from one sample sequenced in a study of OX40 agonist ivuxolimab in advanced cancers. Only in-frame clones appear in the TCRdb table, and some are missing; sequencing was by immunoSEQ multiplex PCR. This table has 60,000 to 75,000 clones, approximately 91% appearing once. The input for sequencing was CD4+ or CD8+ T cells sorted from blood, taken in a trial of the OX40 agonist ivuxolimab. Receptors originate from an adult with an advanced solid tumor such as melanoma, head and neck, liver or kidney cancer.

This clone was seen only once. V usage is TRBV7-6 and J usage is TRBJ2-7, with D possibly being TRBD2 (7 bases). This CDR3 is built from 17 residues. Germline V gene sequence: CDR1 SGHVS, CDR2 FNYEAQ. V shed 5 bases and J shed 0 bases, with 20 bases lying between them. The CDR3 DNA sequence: TGTGCCAGCAGCCTCGCCATTCTGGGAGGGGGCTCCTACGAGCAGTACTTC. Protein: CASSLAILGGGSYEQYF.

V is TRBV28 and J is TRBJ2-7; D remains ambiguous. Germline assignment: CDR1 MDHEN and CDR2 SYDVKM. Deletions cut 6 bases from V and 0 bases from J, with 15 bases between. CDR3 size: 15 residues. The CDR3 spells CASRTDVFISYEQYF. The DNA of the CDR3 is TGTGCCAGCAGAACAGACGTGTTCATCTCCTACGAGCAGTACTTC.

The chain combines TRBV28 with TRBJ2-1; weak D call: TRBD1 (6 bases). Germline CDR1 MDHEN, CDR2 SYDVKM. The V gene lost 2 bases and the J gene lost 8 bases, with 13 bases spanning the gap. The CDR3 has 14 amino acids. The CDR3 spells CASSLQGTGYEQFF. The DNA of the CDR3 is TGTGCCAGCAGTTTACAGGGGACGGGCTATGAGCAGTTCTTC.

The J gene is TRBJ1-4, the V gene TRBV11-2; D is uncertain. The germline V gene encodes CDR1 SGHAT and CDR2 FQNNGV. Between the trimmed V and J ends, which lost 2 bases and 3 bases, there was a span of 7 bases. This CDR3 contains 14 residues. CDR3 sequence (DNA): TGTGCCAGCAGCTTAAGGGCCCCTAATGAAAAACTGTTTTTT. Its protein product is CASSLRAPNEKLFF.

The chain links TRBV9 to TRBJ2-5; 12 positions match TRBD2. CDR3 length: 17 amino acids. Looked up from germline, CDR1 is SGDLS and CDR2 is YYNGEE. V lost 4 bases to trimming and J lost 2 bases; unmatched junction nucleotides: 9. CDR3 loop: CASSSGLAGSGQETQYF. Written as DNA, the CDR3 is TGTGCCAGCAGCTCTGGACTAGCGGGAAGCGGGCAAGAGACCCAGTACTTC. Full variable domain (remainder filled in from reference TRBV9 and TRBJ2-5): DSGVTQTPKHLITATGQRVTLRCSPRSGDLSVYWYQQSLDQGLQFLIQYYNGEERAKGNILERFSAQQFPDLHSELNLSSLELGDSALYFCASSSGLAGSGQETQYFGPGTRLLVL.

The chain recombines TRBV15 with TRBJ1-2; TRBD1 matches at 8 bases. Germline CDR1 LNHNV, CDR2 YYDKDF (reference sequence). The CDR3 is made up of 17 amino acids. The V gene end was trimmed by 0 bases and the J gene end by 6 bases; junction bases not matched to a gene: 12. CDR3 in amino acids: CATSRDRGLQGVDGYTF. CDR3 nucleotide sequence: TGTGCCACCAGCAGAGATCGGGGACTACAGGGGGTGGATGGCTACACCTTC.

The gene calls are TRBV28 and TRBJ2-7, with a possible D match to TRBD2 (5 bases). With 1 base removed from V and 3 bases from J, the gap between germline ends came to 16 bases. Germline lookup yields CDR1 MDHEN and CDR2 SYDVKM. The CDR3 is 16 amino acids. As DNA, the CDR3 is TGTGCCAGCAGTTTATCCCTCGAGGGTGAGGACTACGAGCAGTACGTC. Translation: CASSLSLEGEDYEQYV.

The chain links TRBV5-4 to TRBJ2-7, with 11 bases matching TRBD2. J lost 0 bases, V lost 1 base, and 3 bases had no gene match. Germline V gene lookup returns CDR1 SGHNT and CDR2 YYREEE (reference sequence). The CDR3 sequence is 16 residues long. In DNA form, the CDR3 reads TGTGCCAGCAGCTTGCAGGGACTAGCGGCCTCCTACGAGCAGTACTTC. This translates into CASSLQGLAASYEQYF.

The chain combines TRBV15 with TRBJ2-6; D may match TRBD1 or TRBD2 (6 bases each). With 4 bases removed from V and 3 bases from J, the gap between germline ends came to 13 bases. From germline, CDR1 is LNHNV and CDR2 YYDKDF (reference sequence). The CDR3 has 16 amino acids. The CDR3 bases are TGTGCCACCAGCATCCGAGGGGGACTTGGGGCCAACGTCCTGACTTTC. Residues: CATSIRGGLGANVLTF.

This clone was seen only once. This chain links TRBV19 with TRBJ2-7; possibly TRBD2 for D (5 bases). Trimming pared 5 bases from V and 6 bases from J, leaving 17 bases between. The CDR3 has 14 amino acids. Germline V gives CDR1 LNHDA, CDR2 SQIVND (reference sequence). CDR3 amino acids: CASSRGGPLAEQYF. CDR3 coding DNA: TGTGCCAGTAGTCGAGGAGGCCCTTTAGCCGAGCAGTACTTC. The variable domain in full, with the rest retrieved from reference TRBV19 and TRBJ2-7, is DGGITQSPKYLFRKEGQNVTLSCEQNLNHDAMYWYRQDPGQGLRLIYYSQIVNDFQKGDIAEGYSVSREKKESFPLTVTSAQKNPTAFYLCASSRGGPLAEQYFGPGTRLTVT.